Presented here are 27 T cell receptor beta chains from one specimen sequenced in a study of siplizumab effects on memory and regulatory T cells. Clones were read by immunoSEQ multiplex PCR, and TCRdb kept only the in-frame ones, dropping some. The sample consists of 26,000 or so clones, 70% to 85% of them appearing once. Sequenced: memory CD4+ T cells sorted from blood. The receptors come from a human donor in good health.

This rearrangement joins TRBV19 to TRBJ2-3; 13 bases fit TRBD2. This CDR3 spans 15 amino acids. V shed 8 bases and J 2 bases; nucleotides not matched to a gene: 4. The V gene's germline CDR1 is LNHDA and CDR2 SQIVND (reference sequence). The CDR3 sequence: CASSGTSGVTDTQYF. In DNA, the CDR3 is TGTGCCAGTTCCGGGACTAGCGGGGTCACAGATACGCAGTATTTT.

This clone was detected only once. J is TRBJ2-3 and V is TRBV7-2, with D possibly TRBD2 on 6 matching bases. CDR1 and CDR2 (germline): SGHTA, FQGNSA. V shed 2 bases and J shed 8 bases, with 20 bases lying between them. The CDR3 is 16 amino acids. The CDR3 loop reads CASSLSRVTSGGTQYF. CDR3 nucleotides: TGTGCCAGCAGCTTATCCCGAGTAACTTCCGGGGGTACGCAGTATTTT.

CDR3 amino acids: CASSLVGGESPLHF. Written as DNA, the CDR3 is TGTGCCAGCAGCTTAGTCGGGGGTGAGTCACCCCTCCACTTT. The rearrangement links TRBV7-2 to TRBJ1-6; D perhaps matches TRBD1 (5 bases). The CDR3 spans 14 residues. The germline V gene encodes CDR1 SGHTA and CDR2 FQGNSA. The V end lost 1 base, the J end lost 10 bases, and 11 bases lay between the germline ends.

This clone was seen only once. The chain has TRBV18 and TRBJ1-1; maybe TRBD1 (5 bases). V shed 6 bases and J shed 1 base, with 18 bases lying between them. Germline values: CDR1 KGHSH, CDR2 LQKENI. The CDR3 spans 16 residues. The CDR3 reads CASSLLGDAGNTEAFF. DNA for the CDR3: TGTGCCAGCTCGCTCCTGGGGGATGCAGGGAACACTGAAGCTTTCTTT.

This clone was picked up one time. The chain combines TRBV14 with TRBJ2-7; the match to TRBD2 covers 8 bases. Germline assignment: CDR1 SGHDN and CDR2 FVKESK. Germline trimming cut 4 bases from V and 2 bases from J; bases unmatched to any gene: 10. This CDR3 comprises 16 residues. CDR3 protein: CASSLMPGLGPYEQYF. The CDR3 DNA sequence: TGTGCCAGCAGCCTCATGCCGGGACTAGGTCCCTACGAGCAGTACTTC.

This clone was recorded once. The V call is TRBV7-3, the J call TRBJ2-3; maybe TRBD2 (6 bases). In germline, CDR1 is SGHTA, CDR2 FQGTGA. CDR3 length: 14 residues. V was clipped by 5 bases and J by 1 base, with 10 bases between them. Here the CDR3 DNA reads TGTGCCAGCAGCCCCCAGCGGGGCACAGATACGCAGTATTTT. Translated: CASSPQRGTDTQYF.

J is TRBJ2-7 and V is TRBV4-3; unclear D gene. The CDR3 is made up of 15 amino acids. The germline CDR1 and CDR2 sequences are LGHNA and YSLEER. V was clipped by 4 bases and J by 7 bases, with 20 bases between them. The CDR3 nucleotides are TGCGCCAGCAGCCCAGCCGGAACAATAGGAAGTGAGCAGTACTTC. It yields the protein CASSPAGTIGSEQYF.

The V call is TRBV10-2, the J call TRBJ2-4; 9 positions match TRBD2. Germline V gene sequence: CDR1 WSHSY, CDR2 SAAADI. The J segment lost 8 bases and the V segment lost 6 bases, leaving 11 bases of the junction unmatched. This CDR3 contains 15 residues. CDR3 protein: CASRHDLAGSYIQYF. CDR3 coding DNA: TGCGCCAGCAGGCACGATCTAGCGGGGAGTTACATTCAGTACTTC.

The chain uses TRBV4-1 and TRBJ1-1, with 11 bases lining up with TRBD1. CDR1 MGHRA and CDR2 YSYEKL come from the germline V gene. There are 19 residues in the CDR3. The V gene end was trimmed by 3 bases and the J gene end by 1 base; junction bases not matched to a gene: 13. In nucleotides, the CDR3 is TGCGCCAGCAGCCACGAACTCGGACAGGGGGCAGTTAGGAACACTGAAGCTTTCTTT. Protein product: CASSHELGQGAVRNTEAFF.

The rearrangement joins TRBV5-1 to TRBJ2-3, with TRBD2 matching over 9 bases. Per germline, CDR1 SGHRS and CDR2 YFSETQ. V was pared by 0 bases and J by 6 bases, with 11 bases of the junction left unmatched. This CDR3 has 17 amino acids. The CDR3 DNA is TGCGCCAGCAGCTTGGAGTTAGCGGGAGCCGGTTGGGATACGCAGTATTTT. This translates into CASSLELAGAGWDTQYF.

This chain uses TRBV27 with TRBJ2-7; weak D call: TRBD2 (6 bases). Germline V CDR1 and CDR2: MNHEY, SMNVEV (reference sequence). CDR3 size: 15 residues. The V gene lost 3 bases and the J gene lost 2 bases, with 14 bases spanning the gap. In DNA form, the CDR3 reads TGTGCCAGCAGTTTTGGGGGGACTGGGGCCTACGAGCAGTACTTC. Translating it yields CASSFGGTGAYEQYF.

This clone was seen more than once but under ten times. The V call is TRBV4-1, the J call TRBJ2-3; D is unclear. Germline V gene data show CDR1 as MGHRA and CDR2 as YSYEKL. This CDR3 contains 16 residues. Trimming shortened V by 1 base and J by 2 bases, and 13 bases separated the two germline ends. The CDR3 sequence: CASSQVDMGFTDTQYF. CDR3 DNA: TGCGCCAGCAGCCAAGTCGATATGGGGTTCACAGATACGCAGTATTTT.

V is TRBV15 and J is TRBJ1-3, with D unclear. Trimming shortened V by 0 bases and J by 4 bases, and 4 bases separated the two germline ends. Germline V CDR1 and CDR2: LNHNV, YYDKDF (reference sequence). The CDR3 runs 13 residues. CDR3: CATSRDLGNTIYF. The CDR3 DNA sequence: TGTGCCACCAGCAGAGATCTGGGAAACACCATATATTTT.

The CDR3 sequence: CASSLFGTEAFF. CDR3 coding DNA: TGTGCCAGCAGCTTATTCGGCACTGAAGCTTTCTTT. This chain links TRBV11-3 with TRBJ1-1, with D unresolved. Germline values: CDR1 SGHNT, CDR2 YENEEA. This CDR3 region has 12 residues. The V gene lost 2 bases and the J gene lost 4 bases, with 5 bases spanning the gap.

The table lists this clone with a count of one. The chain is built from TRBV27 and TRBJ1-4; D gene ambiguous. Germline V CDR1 and CDR2: MNHEY, SMNVEV (reference sequence). The CDR3 length is 13 residues. The germline V and J ends were trimmed by 5 bases and 7 bases, with 11 bases remaining between them. The CDR3 region is CASSILQGEKLFF. In DNA, the CDR3 is TGTGCCAGCAGTATCCTCCAAGGTGAAAAACTGTTTTTT.

The chain uses TRBV7-6 and TRBJ2-7; 10 nucleotides match TRBD2. The germline V gene encodes CDR1 SGHVS and CDR2 FNYEAQ. With V trimmed by 4 bases and J by 1 base, 4 bases remained unmatched. This CDR3 is built from 15 residues. CDR3 DNA: TGTGCCAGCAGCTCGATTAGCGGGAGGTCCTACGAGCAGTACTTC. This sequence encodes CASSSISGRSYEQYF.

As concerns this clone: At one boundary the junction diverges from the germline segment, which might be a read error. V and J are TRBV6-5 and TRBJ2-3; D unresolved. CDR3 size: 14 residues. Germline V gene lookup returns CDR1 MNHEY and CDR2 SVGAGI. The CDR3 reads CASSYARSTATQYF. CDR3 bases: TGTGCCAGCAGTTACGCCCGAAGCACAGCTACGCAGTATTTT.

The chain employs TRBV7-2 and TRBJ1-5; 7 bases are shared with TRBD1. This CDR3 region has 14 residues. Per the germline V gene, CDR1 is SGHTA and CDR2 is FQGNSA. Losses at the gene ends were 7 bases for V and 6 bases for J; bases not matched to a gene: 9. The CDR3 coding sequence is TGTGCCAGCACCCTAGACAGGGCGAGTCAGCCCCAGCATTTT. It yields the protein CASTLDRASQPQHF. Together with reference TRBV7-2 and TRBJ1-5, the CDR3 gives the full variable domain: GAGVSQSPSNKVTEKGKDVELRCDPISGHTALYWYRQSLGQGLEFLIYFQGNSAPDKSGLPSDRFSAERTGGSVSTLTIQRTQQEDSAVYLCASTLDRASQPQHFGDGTRLSIL.

The gene calls are TRBV10-3 and TRBJ1-2; 7 nucleotides line up with TRBD1. The J segment lost 8 bases and the V segment lost 6 bases, leaving 6 bases of the junction unmatched. CDR1 ENHRY and CDR2 SYGVKD come from the germline V gene. The CDR3 is 12 amino acids. The CDR3 DNA sequence: TGTGCCATCAGCCCGACAGGGAAGGGCTACACCTTC. It translates to CAISPTGKGYTF.

This sequence joins TRBV7-3 and TRBJ2-3; a possible D gene is TRBD1 (6 bases). This CDR3 region has 14 residues. The V end lost 5 bases, the J end lost 1 base, and 10 bases lay between the germline ends. The germline CDR1 and CDR2 sequences are SGHTA and FQGTGA. DNA of the CDR3: TGTGCCAGCAGCCCGACAGGTCGCACAGATACGCAGTATTTT. This gives the protein CASSPTGRTDTQYF.

This chain connects TRBV9 to TRBJ1-1, with a possible D match to TRBD1 (5 bases). In germline, CDR1 is SGDLS, CDR2 YYNGEE. V shed 4 bases and J shed 4 bases, with 17 bases lying between them. The CDR3 is 15 residues long. DNA of the CDR3: TGTGCCAGCAGCTATGACCCTGGGGGGTCCACTGAAGCTTTCTTT. Translation gives CASSYDPGGSTEAFF.

This chain uses TRBV27 with TRBJ2-7, with 15 bases that match TRBD2. The V segment lost 5 bases and the J segment 3 bases; nucleotides outside the gene matches: 8. Germline CDR1 is MNHEY and CDR2 is SMNVEV (reference sequence). The CDR3 totals 17 residues. CDR3 residues: CASSPRTSGRAYYEQYF. The CDR3 DNA reads as TGTGCCAGCAGTCCGCGGACTAGCGGGAGGGCATACTACGAGCAGTACTTC.

The table lists this clone with a few counts. The chain couples TRBV27 to TRBJ2-2; D remains ambiguous. V shed 3 bases and J shed 4 bases, with 15 bases lying between them. CDR3 length: 16 residues. Germline loops: CDR1 MNHEY, CDR2 SMNVEV (reference sequence). The CDR3 nucleotides read TGTGCCAGCAGTTTCGTACACTTCACGGGCACCGGGGAGCTGTTTTTT. Its translation: CASSFVHFTGTGELFF.

The chain carries TRBV19 and TRBJ2-1, with 10 nucleotides matching TRBD2. J was trimmed by 3 bases and V by 5 bases; bases with no gene match: 4. CDR3 length equals 15 residues. Germline assignment: CDR1 LNHDA and CDR2 SQIVND (reference sequence). In nucleotides, the CDR3 is TGTGCCAGTAGTCGTCTAGCGGGAGTCTACAATGAGCAGTTCTTC. Protein: CASSRLAGVYNEQFF.

This chain connects TRBV6-5 to TRBJ1-1; D unresolved. CDR1 MNHEY and CDR2 SVGAGI come from the germline V gene. The germline V and J ends were trimmed by 5 bases and 0 bases, with 7 bases remaining between them. The CDR3 runs to 13 residues. The CDR3 DNA is TGTGCCAGCAGTCAACTAATGAACACTGAAGCTTTCTTT. Its protein is CASSQLMNTEAFF.

CDR3 sequence (DNA): TGTGCCAGCAGCTCAAATATAGCGGGAGGGGGCAATGAGCAGTTCTTC. This gives the protein CASSSNIAGGGNEQFF. The V gene is TRBV7-3, the J gene TRBJ2-1; 11 nucleotides match TRBD2. The CDR3 extends over 16 amino acids. V shed 4 bases and J 6 bases; nucleotides not matched to a gene: 8. CDR1 and CDR2 (germline): SGHTA, FQGTGA.

The J gene is TRBJ1-5, the V gene TRBV28; 10 bases fit TRBD1. The CDR3 is 15 residues long. CDR1 is MDHEN and CDR2 is SYDVKM in the germline V gene. V was pared by 3 bases and J by 5 bases, with 4 bases of the junction left unmatched. Here the CDR3 DNA reads TGTGCCAGCAGTTTTGGGGACAGGGGATATCAGCCCCAGCATTTT. It encodes CASSFGDRGYQPQHF.